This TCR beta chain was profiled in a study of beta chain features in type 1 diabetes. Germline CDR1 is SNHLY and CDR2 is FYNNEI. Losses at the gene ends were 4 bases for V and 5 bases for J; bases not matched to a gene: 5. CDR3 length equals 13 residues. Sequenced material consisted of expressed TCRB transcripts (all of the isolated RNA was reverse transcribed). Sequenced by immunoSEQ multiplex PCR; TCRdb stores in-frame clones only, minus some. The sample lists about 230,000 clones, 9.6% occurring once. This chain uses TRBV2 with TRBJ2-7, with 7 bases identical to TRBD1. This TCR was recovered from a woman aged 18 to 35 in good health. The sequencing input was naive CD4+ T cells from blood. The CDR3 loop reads CASSVRGPNEQYF. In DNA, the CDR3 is TGTGCCAGCAGTGTAAGGGGGCCCAACGAGCAGTACTTC.